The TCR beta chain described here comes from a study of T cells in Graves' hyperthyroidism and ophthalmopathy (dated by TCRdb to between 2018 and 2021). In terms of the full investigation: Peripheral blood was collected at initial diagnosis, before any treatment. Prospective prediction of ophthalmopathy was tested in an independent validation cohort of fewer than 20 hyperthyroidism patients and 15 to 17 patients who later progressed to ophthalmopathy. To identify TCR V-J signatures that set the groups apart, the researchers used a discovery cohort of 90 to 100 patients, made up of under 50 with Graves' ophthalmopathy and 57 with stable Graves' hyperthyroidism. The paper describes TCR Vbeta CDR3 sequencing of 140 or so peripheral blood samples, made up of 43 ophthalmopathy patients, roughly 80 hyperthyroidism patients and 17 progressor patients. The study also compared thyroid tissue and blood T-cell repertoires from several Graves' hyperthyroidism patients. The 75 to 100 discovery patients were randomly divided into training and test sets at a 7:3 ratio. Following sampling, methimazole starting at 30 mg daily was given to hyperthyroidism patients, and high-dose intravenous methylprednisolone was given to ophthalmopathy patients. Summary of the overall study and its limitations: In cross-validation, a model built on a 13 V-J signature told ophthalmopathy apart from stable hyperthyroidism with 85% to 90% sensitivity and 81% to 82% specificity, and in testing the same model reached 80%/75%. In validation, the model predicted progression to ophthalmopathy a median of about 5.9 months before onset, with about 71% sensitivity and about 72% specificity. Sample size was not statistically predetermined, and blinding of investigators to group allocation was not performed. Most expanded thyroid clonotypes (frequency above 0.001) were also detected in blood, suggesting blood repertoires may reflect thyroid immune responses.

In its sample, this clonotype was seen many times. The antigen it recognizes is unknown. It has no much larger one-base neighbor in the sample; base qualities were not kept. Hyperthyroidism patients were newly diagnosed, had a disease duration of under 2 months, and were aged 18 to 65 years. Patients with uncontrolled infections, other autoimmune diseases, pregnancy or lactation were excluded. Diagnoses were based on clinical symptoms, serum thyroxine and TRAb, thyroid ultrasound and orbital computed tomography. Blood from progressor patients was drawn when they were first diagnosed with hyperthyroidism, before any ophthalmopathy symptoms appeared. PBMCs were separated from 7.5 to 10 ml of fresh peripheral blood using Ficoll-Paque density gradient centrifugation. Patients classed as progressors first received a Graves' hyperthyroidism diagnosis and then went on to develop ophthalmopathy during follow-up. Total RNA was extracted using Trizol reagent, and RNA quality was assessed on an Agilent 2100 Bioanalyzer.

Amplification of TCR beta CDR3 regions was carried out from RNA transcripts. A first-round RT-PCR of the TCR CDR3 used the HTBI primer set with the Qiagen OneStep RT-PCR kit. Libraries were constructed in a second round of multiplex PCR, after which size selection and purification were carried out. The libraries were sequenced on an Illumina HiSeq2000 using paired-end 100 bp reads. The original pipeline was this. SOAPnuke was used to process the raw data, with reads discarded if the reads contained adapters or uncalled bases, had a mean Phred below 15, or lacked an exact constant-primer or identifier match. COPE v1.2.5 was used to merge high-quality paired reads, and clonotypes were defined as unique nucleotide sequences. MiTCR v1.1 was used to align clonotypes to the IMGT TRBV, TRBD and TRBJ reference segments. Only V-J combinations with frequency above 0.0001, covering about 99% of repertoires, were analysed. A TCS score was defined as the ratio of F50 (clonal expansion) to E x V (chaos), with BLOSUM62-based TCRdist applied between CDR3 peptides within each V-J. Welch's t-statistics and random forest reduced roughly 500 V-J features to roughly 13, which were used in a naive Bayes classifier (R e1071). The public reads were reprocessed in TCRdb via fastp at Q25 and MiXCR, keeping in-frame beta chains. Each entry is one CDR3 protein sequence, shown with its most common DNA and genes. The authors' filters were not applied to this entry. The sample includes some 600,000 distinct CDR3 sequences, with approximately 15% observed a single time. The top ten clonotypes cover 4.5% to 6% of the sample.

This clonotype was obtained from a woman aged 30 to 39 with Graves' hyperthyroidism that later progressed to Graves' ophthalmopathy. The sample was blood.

The nucleotide sequence is given as TGTGCCAGCAATGACAGGGGGACTAATGAAAAACTGTTTTTT. This is translated as CASNDRGTNEKLFF. The V and J segments used are TRBV6-1 and TRBJ1-4, with TRBD1 matching 9 junction bases. Trimming accounts for 7 bases at V and 2 bases at J, while the number of junction bases matched to no gene is 2. The CDR3, cysteine through phenylalanine, is 14 amino acids long. Only the CDR3 DNA stays, 42 bases, in frame from base 1. CDR1 MNHNS and CDR2 SASEGT are derived from the germline V gene.